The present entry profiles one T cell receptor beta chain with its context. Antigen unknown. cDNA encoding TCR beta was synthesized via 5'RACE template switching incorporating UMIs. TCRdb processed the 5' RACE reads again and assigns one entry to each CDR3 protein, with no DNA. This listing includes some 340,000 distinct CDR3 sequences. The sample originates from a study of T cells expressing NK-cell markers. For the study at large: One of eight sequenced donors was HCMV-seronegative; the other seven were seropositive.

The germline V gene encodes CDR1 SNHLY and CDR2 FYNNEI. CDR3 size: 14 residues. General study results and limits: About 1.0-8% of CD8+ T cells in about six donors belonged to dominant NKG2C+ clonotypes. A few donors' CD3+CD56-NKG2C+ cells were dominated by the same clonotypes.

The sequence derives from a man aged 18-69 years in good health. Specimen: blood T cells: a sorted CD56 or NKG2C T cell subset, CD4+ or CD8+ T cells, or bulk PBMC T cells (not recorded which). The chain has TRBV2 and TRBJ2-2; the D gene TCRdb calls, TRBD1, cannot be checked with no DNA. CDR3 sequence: CASSRLGDTGELFF.